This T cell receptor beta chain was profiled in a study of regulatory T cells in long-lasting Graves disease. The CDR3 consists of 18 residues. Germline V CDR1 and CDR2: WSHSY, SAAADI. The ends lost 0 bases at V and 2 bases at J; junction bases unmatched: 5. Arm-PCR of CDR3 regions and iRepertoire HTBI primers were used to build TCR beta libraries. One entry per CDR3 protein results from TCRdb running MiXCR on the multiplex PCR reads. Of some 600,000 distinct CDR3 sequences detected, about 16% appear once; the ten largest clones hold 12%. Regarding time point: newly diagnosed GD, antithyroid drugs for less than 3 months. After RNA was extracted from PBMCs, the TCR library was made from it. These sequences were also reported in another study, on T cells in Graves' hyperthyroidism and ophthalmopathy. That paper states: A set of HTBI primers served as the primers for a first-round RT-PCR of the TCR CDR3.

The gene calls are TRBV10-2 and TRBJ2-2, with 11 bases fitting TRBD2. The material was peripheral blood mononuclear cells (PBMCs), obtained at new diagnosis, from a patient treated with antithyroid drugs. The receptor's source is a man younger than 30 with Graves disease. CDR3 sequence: CASSESGLAGFNTGELFF. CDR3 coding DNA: TGCGCCAGCAGTGAGTCAGGACTAGCGGGCTTTAACACCGGGGAGCTGTTTTTT.